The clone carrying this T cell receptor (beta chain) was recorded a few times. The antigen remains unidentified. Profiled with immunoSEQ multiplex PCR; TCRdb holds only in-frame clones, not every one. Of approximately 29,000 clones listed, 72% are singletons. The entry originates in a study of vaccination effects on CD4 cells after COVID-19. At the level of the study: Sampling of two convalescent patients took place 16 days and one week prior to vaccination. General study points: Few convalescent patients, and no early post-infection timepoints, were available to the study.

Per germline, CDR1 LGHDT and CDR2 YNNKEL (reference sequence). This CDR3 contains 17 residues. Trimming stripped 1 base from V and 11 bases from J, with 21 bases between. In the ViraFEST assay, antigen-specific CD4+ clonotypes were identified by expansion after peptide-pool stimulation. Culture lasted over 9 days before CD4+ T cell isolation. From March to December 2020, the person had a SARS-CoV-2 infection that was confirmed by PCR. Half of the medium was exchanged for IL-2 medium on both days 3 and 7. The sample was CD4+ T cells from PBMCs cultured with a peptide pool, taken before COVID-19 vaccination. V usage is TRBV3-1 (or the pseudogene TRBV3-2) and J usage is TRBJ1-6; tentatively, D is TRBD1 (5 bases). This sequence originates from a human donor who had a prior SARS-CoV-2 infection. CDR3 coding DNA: TGTGCCAGCAGCCAAGCTTTCGGGGACCCCCTCCATCCACCCCTCCACTTT. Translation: CASSQAFGDPLHPPLHF.